The present TCR beta chain was sequenced within a study of T cell responses to AZD1222 COVID-19 vaccine (dated by TCRdb to the early 2020s). Regarding the complete study: A total of about 230 trial participants underwent TCR sequencing, of whom around 200 received two doses of AZD1222 and some 25 received two doses of the MenACWY control vaccine. Enrollment into the trials was organized by age into subgroups of 18-55, 56-69 and 70-plus years, and those subgroups contained about 160, 30 and 59 TCR-sequenced participants, respectively. General conclusions and limits of the study: Spike-specific TCR breadth and depth rose significantly after two AZD1222 doses compared with day 0 and with MenACWY recipients. Conclusions about previously exposed vaccinees are limited, since just five or six AZD1222 recipients were seropositive for SARS-CoV-2 at baseline. The whole spike protein was spanned by vaccine-associated CD4 TCRs, and dominant responses were seen in regions 160-218 and 743-854. The 56-69-year group was small, and its depth increase did not reach significance, likely because of low power. Because no day 14 peak-response samples were available, repertoires were characterized only after the peak T cell response. Participants were mostly white British, with more females than males. The authors suggested clonal diversity may have been underestimated. Reportedly, almost half of the unique spike-specific TCRs recognized epitopes lying outside the regions that are mutated in the B.1.351 and B.1.1.7 variants.

Sample time point, as interpreted from the label and publication: about 28 days (+/-7) after the second vaccine dose. AZD1222 recipients given second doses at about 4 weeks or at about 12 weeks were pooled, since spike-specific TCR depth and breadth were not found to differ between the two schedules. The vaccinee samples were drawn from two UK trials, COV001 and COV002, one of which was a single-blind randomized controlled phase 2/3 trial testing AZD1222 (ChAdOx1 nCoV-19) in healthy adults. For TCRbeta chain sequencing, PBMC samples were collected from trial participants at day 0 and at day 28 after the second dose. Trimming takes 4 bases from V and 1 base from J, and the germline ends sit 13 bases apart. Spanning cysteine to phenylalanine, the CDR3 consists of 16 amino acids. The entry retains the CDR3 DNA only, 48 bases that are in frame from base 1. Based on the germline V gene (reference sequence), the CDR1 and CDR2 sequences are MNHNY and SVGAGI.

Remarks on this clone: Its binding antigen is unknown. No qualities accompany the bases; no much larger clone lies one base away.

The CDR3 regions of human TCRbeta chains were subjected to immunosequencing. Under the source paper's analysis protocol: Repertoire TCRs were matched against a reference library of SARS-CoV-2-specific TCRs generated with the MIRA antigen-specificity platform. Breadth was defined as the fraction of unique TCRs that were SARS-CoV-2-associated, and depth was defined as the fraction of total T cells that were SARS-CoV-2-associated. Using the MIRA data, each spike-specific TCR was mapped to the spike region that the TCR reacts to and placed in a CD4 or CD8 class. Log10-transformed breadth and depth values were compared by one-way ANOVA with Sidak's multiple comparisons tests. Drawn from immuneACCESS, this table holds only the in-frame rearrangements with V and J called that TCRdb kept. Clones are partly lost; checked studies trace under half to an unresolved V gene and leave the rest unexplained. V, J and clone size were drawn from that table, and D and trimming were deduced from the DNA. This sample gives approximately 99,000 clones in total; 90% to 95% of them show up just once. The ten largest clonotypes hold just over 8% of the sample.

The clonotype comes from an adult who received the AZD1222 COVID-19 vaccine. The chain employs TRBV6-6 and TRBJ2-2; 5 matching bases give a weak D call of TRBD2. The sample here was peripheral blood, taken 28 days after the second AZD1222 dose. The CDR3 amino acid sequence is: CASSFQWTGNTGELFF. In nucleotides, the sequence is TGTGCCAGCAGTTTCCAATGGACTGGGAACACCGGGGAGCTGTTTTTT.